One and the same sample provided the 31 T cell receptor beta chains below, sequenced in a study of Graves' ophthalmopathy and Graves' hyperthyroidism. TCR beta CDR3 amplification used RNA transcripts. First-round RT-PCR relied on HTBI primers, and a second-round multiplex PCR came next. One entry per CDR3 protein, called by TCRdb with MiXCR from the multiplex PCR reads. The table records about 740,000 distinct CDR3 sequences, around 40% of them present only once. The sequenced material came from peripheral blood. Receptors originate from an adult man with Graves' ophthalmopathy.

The table lists this clonotype with many counts. This rearrangement joins TRBV7-8 to TRBJ2-5; D tentatively fits TRBD1 or TRBD2 (8 bases each). Germline assignment: CDR1 SGHVS and CDR2 FQNEAQ. The CDR3 sequence is 16 residues long. V was cut by 10 bases and J by 4 bases, with 25 bases left in between. The CDR3 loop reads CATKAGDRTVGETQYF. The DNA for the CDR3 is TGTGCCACCAAAGCGGGGGACAGGACCGTCGGAGAGACCCAGTACTTC.

In the case of this clonotype: Sequence at one end of the junction differs from germline and may be a read error. The rearrangement joins TRBV7-9 to TRBJ1-1; D possibly corresponds to TRBD1 (5 bases). This CDR3 spans 13 amino acids. Per germline, CDR1 SEHNR and CDR2 FQNEAQ (reference sequence). For the CDR3, the DNA is TGTGGCAGCAGCTTGACAGCGAACACTGAAGCTTTCTTT. This encodes CGSSLTANTEAFF.

This clonotype was picked up a small number of times. The genes are TRBV7-9 and TRBJ1-3; D is uncertain. The V end lost 2 bases, the J end lost 2 bases, and 19 bases lay between the germline ends. The germline CDR1 and CDR2 sequences are SEHNR and FQNEAQ (reference sequence). CDR3 size: 18 residues. CDR3 bases: TGTGCCAGCAGCTTATCCACCCTCGGATACCACACTGGAAACACCATATATTTT. Encoded protein: CASSLSTLGYHTGNTIYF.

This clonotype was recorded a few times. The V call is TRBV12-3 or TRBV12-4, the J call TRBJ2-7; 9 nucleotides line up with TRBD1. The CDR3 length is 14 residues. J lost 2 bases, V lost 6 bases, and 5 bases had no gene match. The CDR3 nucleotides are TGTGCCAGCAGCGCCGACAGGGGGGCCTACGAGCAGTACTTC. It translates to CASSADRGAYEQYF.

The chain carries TRBV10-3 and TRBJ1-1; 9 bases are a match to TRBD1. CDR3 size: 17 residues. Germline CDR1 is ENHRY and CDR2 is SYGVKD. V shed 10 bases and J 6 bases; nucleotides not matched to a gene: 21. CDR3 amino acids: CASYPLGTGRGSAEAFF. CDR3 nucleotide sequence: TGTGCCAGCTACCCCCTCGGGACAGGGCGGGGGAGCGCTGAAGCTTTCTTT.

Points on this clonotype: One end of the junction varies from germline; a read error may be responsible. The chain links TRBV7-4 to TRBJ2-2; D not certain. The CDR3 is 15 amino acids. Germline V CDR1 and CDR2: SGHVT, SQSDAQ. The CDR3: CASIGVQSNPGELFF. The CDR3 bases are TGTGCCAGCATTGGCGTCCAGTCGAACCCCGGGGAGCTGTTTTTT.

This clonotype was recorded at least ten times. J is TRBJ1-1 and V is TRBV29-1; D is unclear. The ends were cut back, 7 bases at V and 0 bases at J, with 12 bases in the middle. The CDR3 spans 13 residues. Germline V lookup: CDR1 SQVTM, CDR2 ANQGSEA. CDR3 DNA: TGCAGCGCGTTCCAGTCAGTGAACACTGAAGCTTTCTTT. The encoded protein is CSAFQSVNTEAFF. The full variable domain, its missing parts supplied by reference TRBV29-1 and TRBJ1-1, is SAVISQKPSRDICQRGTSLTIQCQVDSQVTMMFWYRQQPGQSLTLIATANQGSEATYESGFVIDKFPISRPNLTFSTLTVSNMSPEDSSIYLCSAFQSVNTEAFFGQGTRLTVV.

Ten or more counts support this clonotype. The rearrangement joins TRBV7-9 to TRBJ1-1; perhaps TRBD1 as D (6 bases). The CDR3 runs to 11 residues. V was cut by 4 bases and J by 13 bases, with 13 bases left in between. The germline V gene encodes CDR1 SEHNR and CDR2 FQNEAQ (reference sequence). CDR3 in DNA: TGTGCCAGCAGCTGGGCAGGGGATTTTTTCTTT. Translation: CASSWAGDFFF. The full variable domain, rest sourced from reference TRBV7-9 and TRBJ1-1, is DTGVSQNPRHKITKRGQNVTFRCDPISEHNRLYWYRQTLGQGPEFLTYFQNEAQLEKSRLLSDRFSAERPKGSFSTLEIQRTEQGDSAMYLCASSWAGDFFFGQGTRLTVV.

To note about this clonotype: This may be a read error, as it is one base from a much larger clone. The chain links TRBV25-1 to TRBJ2-7; 10 bases fit TRBD2. This CDR3 region has 15 residues. Trimming cost V 6 bases and J 2 bases; bases outside gene matches: 7. Germline CDR1 and CDR2: MGHDK and SYGVNS. CDR3 amino acids: CASSSPSGSAYEQYF. The CDR3 DNA sequence: TGTGCCAGCAGCTCACCTAGCGGGAGCGCCTACGAGCAGTACTTC.

The chain joins TRBV19 to TRBJ1-1, with D possibly matching TRBD1 (5 bases). Trimming shortened V by 0 bases and J by 5 bases, and 16 bases separated the two germline ends. The CDR3 extends over 16 amino acids. Germline V gene lookup returns CDR1 LNHDA and CDR2 SQIVND (reference sequence). CDR3 residues: CASSIEPPGKMTEAFF. The CDR3 DNA sequence: TGTGCCAGTAGTATAGAGCCCCCAGGGAAAATGACTGAAGCTTTCTTT.

CDR3 sequence: CASRPGTESYEQYF. The DNA for the CDR3 is TGTGCCAGCAGACCCGGGACGGAATCCTACGAGCAGTACTTC. The rearrangement uses TRBV5-5 and TRBJ2-7; D tentatively fits TRBD1 or TRBD2 (5 bases each). Germline CDR1 SGHKS, CDR2 YYEKEE (reference sequence). The CDR3 loop spans 14 amino acids. The V and J ends lost 5 bases and 1 base respectively, with 13 bases between them.

The chain uses TRBV10-3 and TRBJ2-3; D is tentatively TRBD1 or TRBD2 (5 bases each). Germline lookup yields CDR1 ENHRY and CDR2 SYGVKD. With 6 bases removed from V and 0 bases from J, the gap between germline ends came to 10 bases. The CDR3 totals 14 residues. CDR3 amino acids: CAIRAGASTDTQYF. The DNA of the CDR3 is TGTGCCATCAGAGCCGGGGCTAGCACAGATACGCAGTATTTT.

The CDR3 DNA sequence: TGCAGTGCGTCTCCCCGGTCCGCGCTCGAGCAGTACTTC. Its translation is CSASPRSALEQYF. This sequence joins TRBV20-1 and TRBJ2-7; no clear D gene. This CDR3 is 13 amino acids long. Trimming removed 6 bases at V and 6 bases at J, with 18 bases between. Looked up from germline, CDR1 is DFQATT and CDR2 is SNEGSKA (reference sequence).

J is TRBJ2-5 and V is TRBV2; D may match TRBD1 or TRBD2 (7 bases each). From germline, CDR1 is SNHLY and CDR2 FYNNEI. The V end was cut by 4 bases, the J end by 2 bases, with 14 bases between. The CDR3 consists of 15 residues. The chain's CDR3 is CASSARGGPQETQYF. The CDR3 DNA follows: TGTGCCAGCAGTGCCAGGGGGGGGCCGCAAGAGACCCAGTACTTC. The variable domain in full, completed from reference TRBV2 and TRBJ2-5, reads EPEVTQTPSHQVTQMGQEVILRCVPISNHLYFYWYRQILGQKVEFLVSFYNNEISEKSEIFDDQFSVERPDGSNFTLKIRSTKLEDSAMYFCASSARGGPQETQYFGPGTRLLVL.

V is TRBV7-3 and J is TRBJ2-7; 8 positions match TRBD1. The CDR3 has 16 residues. Germline V gene data show CDR1 as SGHTA and CDR2 as FQGTGA. V shed 2 bases and J 7 bases; nucleotides not matched to a gene: 13. The CDR3 DNA sequence: TGTGCCAGCAGCTTAGCGACAGGGGCAGGGCGGCGGGAGCAGTACTTC. Translating gives CASSLATGAGRREQYF.

This clonotype was counted a single time. This may be a read error, as it is one base from a much larger clone. The chain recombines TRBV5-1 with TRBJ1-1; D ambiguous. Trimming shortened V by 3 bases and J by 3 bases, and 9 bases separated the two germline ends. The CDR3 runs to 13 residues. The germline gives CDR1 SGHRS, CDR2 YFSETQ. The CDR3 reads CASSSDGHTEAFF. Here the CDR3 DNA reads TGCGCCAGCAGCTCGGACGGCCACACTGAAGCTTTCTTT.

This clonotype was counted between two and nine times. V and J are TRBV7-2 and TRBJ1-2; a possible D gene is TRBD1 (6 bases). In germline, CDR1 is SGHTA, CDR2 FQGNSA. The CDR3 covers 12 residues. Trimming cost V 10 bases and J 4 bases, with 13 bases left between them. CDR3 residues: CATEGVGYGYTF. The CDR3, as DNA: TGTGCCACAGAGGGGGTCGGCTATGGCTACACCTTC.

This clonotype was observed a handful of times. Since a much larger clone is just one base distant, this may be a read error. The chain joins TRBV7-2 to TRBJ1-1; the D is unclear. The V gene's germline CDR1 is SGHTA and CDR2 FQGNSA. There are 13 residues in the CDR3. V was trimmed by 2 bases and J by 4 bases, leaving 8 bases between them. The CDR3 loop reads CASSLWESTEAFF. CDR3 nucleotide sequence: TGTGCCAGCAGCTTATGGGAGAGCACTGAAGCTTTCTTT.

This clonotype has ten or more counts. This chain joins TRBV7-8 and TRBJ2-7, with TRBD1 identical over 9 bases. Germline CDR1 SGHVS, CDR2 FQNEAQ. The CDR3 runs to 13 residues. The V gene end was trimmed by 5 bases and the J gene end by 6 bases; junction bases not matched to a gene: 5. The CDR3 protein is CASSPGTGSEQYF. In DNA, the CDR3 is TGTGCCAGCAGCCCCGGGACAGGGAGCGAGCAGTACTTC.

The genes are TRBV11-3 and TRBJ1-5, with D uncertain. Looked up from germline, CDR1 is SGHNT and CDR2 is YENEEA. V was cut by 6 bases and J by 4 bases, with 19 bases left in between. The CDR3 extends over 16 amino acids. The CDR3 DNA is TGTGCCAGCAGTCGAAACCTCGGGGAGCCTAATCAGCCCCAGCATTTT. This translates into CASSRNLGEPNQPQHF.

Comment on this clonotype: This could be a read error, since a much larger clone is one nucleotide away. This chain links TRBV7-8 with TRBJ1-6; D might be TRBD1 (6 bases). CDR3 length: 14 residues. The germline V gene encodes CDR1 SGHVS and CDR2 FQNEAQ. V was cut by 8 bases and J by 9 bases, with 17 bases left in between. DNA of the CDR3: TGTGCCAGCGGAAGTACAGGGCTCGGTTCACCCCTCCACTTT. This translates into CASGSTGLGSPLHF. Using reference TRBV7-8 and TRBJ1-6 for the parts outside the CDR3, the full variable domain is GAGVSQSPRYKVAKRGQDVALRCDPISGHVSLFWYQQALGQGPEFLTYFQNEAQLDKSGLPSDRFFAERPEGSVSTLKIQRTQQEDSAVYLCASGSTGLGSPLHFGNGTRLTVT.

There are many counts of this clonotype. This sequence joins TRBV14 and TRBJ1-6; TRBD1 might be the D (5 bases). The CDR3 totals 14 residues. Germline CDR1 SGHDN, CDR2 FVKESK. Trimming pared 3 bases from V and 8 bases from J, leaving 11 bases between. CDR3 protein: CASSHWDPDSPLHF. CDR3 DNA: TGTGCCAGCAGCCATTGGGACCCCGATTCACCCCTCCACTTT.

This clonotype was detected ten times or more. Here the CDR3 reads CASSMGPLYYEQYF. The CDR3 nucleotides read TGTGCCAGCAGCATGGGACCATTATACTACGAGCAGTACTTC. The V gene is TRBV7-2, the J gene TRBJ2-7; D may match TRBD1 or TRBD2 (5 bases each). The V gene's germline CDR1 is SGHTA and CDR2 FQGNSA. The V gene lost 5 bases and the J gene lost 3 bases, with 14 bases spanning the gap. This CDR3 region has 14 residues.

The rearrangement uses TRBV7-9 and TRBJ1-1; D perhaps matches TRBD1 (6 bases). V dropped 5 bases and J dropped 4 bases, with 11 bases sitting between them. The CDR3 length is 13 residues. CDR1 SEHNR and CDR2 FQNEAQ come from the germline V gene (reference sequence). CDR3: CASSNDRITEAFF. The CDR3 DNA reads TGTGCCAGCAGCAATGACAGGATCACTGAAGCTTTCTTT.

V is TRBV7-9 and J is TRBJ2-2; D is possibly TRBD1 or TRBD2 (7 bases each). The CDR3 spans 15 residues. Germline V gene data show CDR1 as SEHNR and CDR2 as FQNEAQ (reference sequence). V lost 5 bases and J lost 4, with 14 bases in between. CDR3 residues: CASSPPRGGTGELFF. CDR3 DNA: TGTGCCAGCAGCCCTCCCAGGGGGGGCACCGGGGAGCTGTTTTTT.

This clonotype was counted at least ten times. CDR3 DNA: TGTGCCACCAGCAGGGACACCTCCTACGAGCAGTACTTC. Amino acids: CATSRDTSYEQYF. The V and J genes are TRBV15 and TRBJ2-7; D possibly corresponds to TRBD1 (5 bases). Deletions cut 3 bases from V and 0 bases from J, with 6 bases between. Germline V gene data show CDR1 as LNHNV and CDR2 as YYDKDF (reference sequence). The CDR3 sequence is 13 residues long. The variable domain in full, completed from reference TRBV15 and TRBJ2-7, reads DAMVIQNPRYQVTQFGKPVTLSCSQTLNHNVMYWYQQKSSQAPKLLFHYYDKDFNNEADTPDNFQSRRPNTSFCFLDIRSPGLGDTAMYLCATSRDTSYEQYFGPGTRLTVT.

This clonotype was seen more than once but under ten times. This may stem from a read error, because a much larger clone lies one nucleotide away. J is TRBJ1-1 and V is TRBV2, with TRBD1 as a possible D gene (6 bases). The CDR3 is 13 residues long. The ends were cut back, 3 bases at V and 5 bases at J, with 10 bases in the middle. The V gene's germline CDR1 is SNHLY and CDR2 FYNNEI. DNA for the CDR3: TGTGCCAGCAGTGATGCAGGGGAGACTGAAGCTTTCTTT. It codes for CASSDAGETEAFF.

The sample holds one count of this clonotype. The chain carries TRBV2 and TRBJ1-3; perhaps TRBD1 as D (5 bases). Trimming took 5 bases from V and 7 from J, leaving 15 bases between them. The V gene's germline CDR1 is SNHLY and CDR2 FYNNEI. CDR3 length: 14 amino acids. In DNA form, the CDR3 reads TGTGCCAGCAGTCCCGAACAGGTCCGGAACACCATATATTTT. Its protein product is CASSPEQVRNTIYF.

Notes on this clonotype: A much larger clone differs by one base, so this may be a read error. The CDR3 loop reads CASSPQAAEKLSF. CDR3 in DNA: TGTGCCAGCAGCCCCCAGGCAGCTGAAAAACTGTCTTTT. The chain combines TRBV7-6 with TRBJ1-4, with D unclear. The CDR3 sequence is 13 residues long. Germline CDR1 is SGHVS and CDR2 is FNYEAQ.

For this clonotype: The junction departs from the called germline gene at one end, perhaps through a read error. J is TRBJ1-2 and V is TRBV5-5, with TRBD1 matching 8 bases. Germline CDR1 and CDR2: SGHKS and YYEKEE (reference sequence). This CDR3 is 14 amino acids long. In DNA, the CDR3 is TGCGCCAGCAGCCATGGACAGGGTGAGAATGGCTACACCTTC. Its protein product is CASSHGQGENGYTF.

The V and J genes are TRBV6-4 and TRBJ2-6; D may correspond to TRBD1 or TRBD2 (5 bases each). V lost 6 bases and J 0 bases, leaving 12 bases between the germline ends. The CDR3 is 16 amino acids. CDR1 is MRHNA, CDR2 SNTAGT, per germline. The CDR3 DNA sequence: TGTGCCAGCAGCCGGGACCCAAGCTCTGGGGCCAACGTCCTGACTTTC. This encodes CASSRDPSSGANVLTF.